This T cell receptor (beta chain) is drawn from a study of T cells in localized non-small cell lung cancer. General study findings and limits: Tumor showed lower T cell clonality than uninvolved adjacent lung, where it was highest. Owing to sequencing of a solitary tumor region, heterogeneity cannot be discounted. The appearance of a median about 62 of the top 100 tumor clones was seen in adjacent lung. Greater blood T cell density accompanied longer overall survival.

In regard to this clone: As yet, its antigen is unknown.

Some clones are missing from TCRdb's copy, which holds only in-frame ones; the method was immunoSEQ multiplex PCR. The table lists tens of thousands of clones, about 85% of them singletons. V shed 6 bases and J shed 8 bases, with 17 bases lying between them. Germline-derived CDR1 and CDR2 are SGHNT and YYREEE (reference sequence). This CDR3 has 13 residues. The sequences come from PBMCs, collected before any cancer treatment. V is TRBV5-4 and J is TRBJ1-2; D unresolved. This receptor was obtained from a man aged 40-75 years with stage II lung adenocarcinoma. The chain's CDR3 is CASTPIPWEGYTF. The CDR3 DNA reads TGTGCCAGCACCCCTATACCGTGGGAGGGCTACACCTTC.